This T cell receptor beta chain was sequenced for a study of blood T cell repertoires in COVID-19. Background on the study: Some COVID-19 samples were acute and others convalescent; all came from the United States, Italy and Spain. The analysed material was cDNA or gDNA that came from T cells, B-cell-depleted T cells, or PBMCs.

Per the study methods: Reference gene primer amplification yielded estimated nucleated cell counts. The protocol was immunoSEQ multiplex PCR, while the TCRdb copy is restricted to in-frame clones and leaves out a portion. The V and J calls and clone size are taken from that table; D and trimming were inferred from the DNA. The sample lists about 270,000 clones, roughly nine tenths occurring once. Between the trimmed V and J ends, which lost 4 bases and 2 bases, there was a span of 11 bases. The CDR3 runs to 14 residues. Germline CDR1 SNHLY, CDR2 FYNNEI. Sequenced: peripheral blood. The chain employs TRBV2 and TRBJ1-1; D unclear. The TCR originated in a middle-aged man with active or convalescent COVID-19. The CDR3 DNA follows: TGTGCCAGCAGTGGAGTGGCAGGAAACACTGAAGCTTTCTTT. It encodes CASSGVAGNTEAFF.